The rows below give T cell receptor beta chains drawn from one sample of a study of blood T cell repertoires in COVID-19. Data came from immunoSEQ multiplex PCR; TCRdb stores just in-frame clones and leaves some out. The sample yields around 250,000 clones, 85% to 90% seen once. Sequencing input: peripheral blood. The receptors derive from a woman aged 40 to 55 who had recovered from COVID-19. CDR3s include the opening cysteine and the closing phenylalanine or tryptophan. The D gene is left open where the match is weak. Clone size is given for some rows only: seen once, a few or many times, or a class if the clone is expanded.

v_call	d_call	clone_size	j_call	cdr3_nt	cdr3_aa
TRBV3-1/TRBV3-2	.	.	TRBJ1-1	TGTGCCAGCAGCCAAGTCATAGGCGTACGGGGGAACACTGAAGCTTTCTTT	CASSQVIGVRGNTEAFF
TRBV29-1	.	.	TRBJ1-4	TGCAGCGTTGTTGTCTTGCGAAAACTGTTTTTT	CSVVVLRKLFF
TRBV5-1	.	.	TRBJ1-5	TGCGCCAGCAGCCTAGACCCGAGCAATCAGCCCCAGCATTTT	CASSLDPSNQPQHF
TRBV5-8	.	.	TRBJ2-1	TGTGCCAGCAGCCTTATACTAGGGGGAGGGCCGAAGAGTTCCTACAATGAGCAGTTCTTC	CASSLILGGGPKSSYNEQFF
TRBV3-1/TRBV3-2	.	.	TRBJ2-4	TGTGCCAGCAGCCAAGAGGGCCTTCGTCTAGCCAAAAACATTCAGTACTTC	CASSQEGLRLAKNIQYF
TRBV6-5	.	.	TRBJ1-3	TGTGCCACCACTTCAGTCGACCGGGACACCATATATTTT	CATTSVDRDTIYF
TRBV29-1	.	.	TRBJ1-3	TGCAGCGTTCTCGGTTTTTCCCGACAGTCCTCTGGAAACACCATATATTTT	CSVLGFSRQSSGNTIYF
TRBV4-1	.	once	TRBJ2-7	TGCGCCAGCAGCCAGACCAAGGGGGGGCATGTTGATTACGAGCAGTACTTC	CASSQTKGGHVDYEQYF
TRBV6-5	TRBD2	.	TRBJ2-1	TGTGCCAGCAGTTTGGGACTAGCGGGGGCCCACAATGAGCAGTTCTTC	CASSLGLAGAHNEQFF
TRBV9	TRBD1	few	TRBJ1-2	TGTGCCAGCAGCGCGGGACAGGCTACCGGATATGGCTACACCTTC	CASSAGQATGYGYTF
TRBV4-3	.	.	TRBJ1-2	TGCGCCAGCAGCGAACGAATGGCGGGACCCCCCACGAGCTACACCTTC	CASSERMAGPPTSYTF
TRBV6-5	.	once	TRBJ1-4	TGTGCCAGCAGGAAGACAGCAACTAATGAAAAACTGTTTTTT	CASRKTATNEKLFF
TRBV5-4	TRBD2	.	TRBJ2-2	TGTGCCAGCAGGGAAAACGGGGGGGCCCGCAACACCGGGGAGCTGTTTTTT	CASRENGGARNTGELFF
TRBV9	.	.	TRBJ2-1	TGTGCCAGCAGCGTAGTCCATAGCTCCTACAATGAGCAGTTCTTC	CASSVVHSSYNEQFF
TRBV5-8	TRBD2	once	TRBJ2-1	TGTGCCAGCCGCCCCGGGACTATACGATACAATGAGCAGTTCTTC	CASRPGTIRYNEQFF
TRBV4-2	.	.	TRBJ1-4	TGTGCCAGCAGCCAAGATCTCGGGGGAACTAATGAAAAACTGTTTTTT	CASSQDLGGTNEKLFF
TRBV9	.	.	TRBJ1-4	TGTGCCAGCAGCACTACTCATATGGGGGGAGAAAAACTGTTTTTT	CASSTTHMGGEKLFF
TRBV6-5	TRBD1	.	TRBJ1-4	TGTGCCAGCAATAGTATGGGACAGGGGACAGTACTGTTTTTT	CASNSMGQGTVLFF
TRBV19	TRBD1	.	TRBJ1-2	TGTGCCAGTAGCGACAGGGGGGTTAATGGCTACACCTTC	CASSDRGVNGYTF
TRBV9	TRBD2	.	TRBJ2-1	TGTGCCAGCAGCATGAGGACTAGCGGGGGGAACAATGAGCAGTTCTTC	CASSMRTSGGNNEQFF
TRBV11-3	.	.	TRBJ2-2	TGTGCCAGCAGCTCGAGCCCCCTAGCGTTGAACACCGGGGAGCTGTTTTTT	CASSSSPLALNTGELFF
TRBV9	.	.	TRBJ2-2	TGTGCCAGCAGCGGGGCAGGCGGGGACACCGGGGAGCTGTTTTTT	CASSGAGGDTGELFF
TRBV19	.	.	TRBJ1-2	TGTGCCAGTAGTATAGATAGTGCCCGAGGCTACACCTTC	CASSIDSARGYTF
TRBV12-5	TRBD2	.	TRBJ2-3	TGTGCTAGTGGTTTGGTATTGGCGGGAGGTAGGGCAGATACGCAGTATTTT	CASGLVLAGGRADTQYF
TRBV6-2/TRBV6-3	.	.	TRBJ1-4	TGTGCCAGCAGACCTGCGGGGAGGCCCGAGAATGAAAAACTGTTTTTT	CASRPAGRPENEKLFF
TRBV7-6	.	.	TRBJ1-6	TGTGCCAGCAGCGCCATATCCACAGGGCCCAATTCACCCCTCCACTTT	CASSAISTGPNSPLHF
TRBV27	.	.	TRBJ2-1	TGTGCCAGCAGTTTAGGGCCTCCCCCTCTCAATGAGCAGTTCTTC	CASSLGPPPLNEQFF
TRBV3-1/TRBV3-2	.	.	TRBJ2-4	TGTGCCAGCAGCTCGGCGGGAGCCAAAAACATTCAGTACTTC	CASSSAGAKNIQYF
TRBV13	.	.	TRBJ1-1	TGTGCCAGCAGAGCGCGGGGGGCCCTGAACACTGAAGCTTTCTTT	CASRARGALNTEAFF
TRBV2	TRBD2	.	TRBJ2-3	TGTGCCAGCAGAGCTAGCTGGCGGGGGGGCGGAAATACGCAGTATTTT	CASRASWRGGGNTQYF
TRBV18	.	.	TRBJ2-1	TGTGCCAGCTCACCTTACCTTAGCTCGGATAGGGGGAATGAGCAGTTCTTC	CASSPYLSSDRGNEQFF